This T cell receptor (beta chain) was captured in a study of shared clonotypes between healthy human individuals (dated by TCRdb to 2018 to 2020). As for the study more broadly: A couple of women and a few men aged 18 to 49 years were included in the cohort. Per donor, three plates each were used for CD4 naive and CD4 memory, two for CD8 naive, and one for CD8 memory. To estimate repertoire size and how much clonotypes are shared between individuals, the study performed deep sequencing of blood TCR repertoires from a few healthy adults. To increase sequencing depth and limit assay-specific biases, different laboratories used diverse techniques to prepare libraries and sequence TCR repertoires. Between about 0.8 and 9 billion PBMCs per donor were obtained by leukapheresis.

Overall results and qualifications from the work: Approximately 5% of naive CD4, 3.5% of naive CD8, around 2.3% of memory CD4, and around 0.42% of memory CD8 clonotypes were shared across several donors. Pairwise subsampling indicated that sequencing depth was expected to affect the degree of clonotype sharing among donors. Even with the large sequencing depth, rarefaction of the sorted-subset datasets indicated that sequencing was incomplete. Naive subsets generally had larger estimated clonotype richness than memory subsets did. Clonotypes shared by all four sorted-subset donors showed higher generation probabilities than non-shared clonotypes. Because the study included only a small number of donors, the genetic and exposure-history diversity represented was limited. Only blood was sampled, and tissue TCR repertoires likely differ from those in blood.

From a lookup of the germline V gene, CDR1 and CDR2 are SGHAT and FQNNGV. For this chain, trimming is 5 bases at the V end and 8 bases at the J end, and the number of junction bases without a gene match is 4. The CDR3 covers 14 residues, taking in both the cysteine and the phenylalanine. The read is trimmed to its CDR3 DNA, 42 bases read in frame from base 1. This clone occurred a few times. There is no known antigen for this receptor. No base qualities exist here, and no much larger clone lies one base off it. Using the deep immunoSEQ assay, multiplex PCR amplified TCR CDR3 regions from genomic DNA. For each cell subset, the extracted genomic DNA was distributed evenly across all wells of several immunoSEQ 96-well plates, and each plate served as one replicate. For sorted subsets, 150 to 250 ng genomic DNA, equal to 25,000 to 35,000 T cell genomes, was loaded into each replicate PCR. Purified libraries were quantified with a Qubit 3.0 fluorometer, sized on a Bioanalyzer 2100, and re-quantified with the KAPA Library Quantification kit. Each immunoSEQ 96-well plate was sequenced on its own single-read 150-cycle Illumina NextSeq 550 flow cell. Concerning the study's data processing: Because the immunoSEQ output included only junctional sequences and no quality scores, the filtering could not be the same as the filtering used for full-length reads. To assign V/J genes and CDR3, sequences were annotated using PyIR, a Python wrapper for IgBLAST v1.9, with IMGT germline references. Reads were removed for weak V/J assignments (E-value above 1e-6), missing CDR3, stop codons, out-of-frame junctions, or ambiguous translated residues. V3J clonotypes were defined as sequences sharing an identical inferred V gene, J gene, and CDR3 amino acid sequence. To compute the percentage overlap between repertoires, the number of shared unique clonotypes was divided by the size of the smaller repertoire. RTK rarefaction, the Chao1 estimator, and Recon v2.1 estimates of unobserved clonotypes were used to assess repertoire richness. Generation probabilities were computed with OLGA for all TCRbeta clonotypes obtained by the gDNA method from a few donors. Here the immuneACCESS table is served through TCRdb, limited to in-frame sequences with V and J called. Missing clones are a known gap in these copies; in checked studies unresolved V genes cover under half, and the rest lacks a known reason. V and J calls and clone size are as listed in that table; D and trimming were resolved from the DNA. This sample lists approximately 250,000 clones; over 60% were detected once. The ten largest clonotypes hold approximately 10% of the sample.

Healthy HIV-negative adults with no recently reported acute infections or vaccinations were included as donors. Every donor was a Caucasian adult living in Nashville, Tennessee, USA. CD4+ T cells were enriched by magnetic negative selection; naive cells were then positively selected on CD45RA, and the negative fraction formed the memory subset. Blood was obtained by leukapheresis, after which PBMCs were separated by Ficoll-Histopaque density gradient centrifugation and cryopreserved in liquid nitrogen vapor phase. Analytical flow cytometry was used to check the purity and quantity of each magnetically sorted T cell population. From each sorted fraction, genomic DNA was isolated and quantified by UV absorbance on a Nanodrop 2000c.

The V and J genes are TRBV11-2 and TRBJ2-1, and 12 junctional nucleotides match TRBD2. The sequencing sample was made of memory CD4+ T cells sorted from blood. Interpreted using the paper, the cell subset or site label stands for: CD45RA-negative fraction. The sequence was collected from a young man in good health. CDR3 sequence: CASSLAGGVYEQFF. The sequenced DNA: TGTGCCAGCAGCCTAGCGGGAGGGGTTTATGAGCAGTTCTTC.